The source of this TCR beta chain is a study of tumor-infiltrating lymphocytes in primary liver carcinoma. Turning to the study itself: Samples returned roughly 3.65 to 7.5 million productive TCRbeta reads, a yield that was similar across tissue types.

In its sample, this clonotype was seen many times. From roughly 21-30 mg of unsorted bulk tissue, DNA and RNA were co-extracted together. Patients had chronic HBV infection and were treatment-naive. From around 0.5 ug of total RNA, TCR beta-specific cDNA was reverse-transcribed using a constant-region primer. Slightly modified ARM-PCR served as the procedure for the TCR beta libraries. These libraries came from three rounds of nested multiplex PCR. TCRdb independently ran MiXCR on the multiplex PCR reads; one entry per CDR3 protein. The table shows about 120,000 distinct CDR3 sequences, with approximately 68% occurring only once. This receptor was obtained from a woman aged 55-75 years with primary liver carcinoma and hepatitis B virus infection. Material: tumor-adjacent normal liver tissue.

The CDR3 DNA sequence: TGTGCCAGCAGCCTGCGAGCGGAATACAATGAGCAGTTCTTC. The encoded protein is CASSLRAEYNEQFF. The chain recombines TRBV12-3 or TRBV12-4 with TRBJ2-1; a weak D match, TRBD2 (5 bases). The CDR3 covers 14 residues. V was cut by 6 bases and J by 4 bases, with 13 bases left in between.